This T cell receptor beta chain was sequenced in a study of regulatory T cells in long-lasting Graves disease. Whole-study results and caveats: Public clonotype sharing was higher in persistent than newly diagnosed patients.

Sequencing libraries for TCR beta were prepared with iRepertoire HTBI primers and Arm-PCR of CDR3 regions. TCRdb fed the multiplex PCR reads into MiXCR, producing one record per CDR3 protein. The table lists 560,000 or so distinct CDR3 sequences, roughly a sixth of them singletons. Germline V CDR1 and CDR2: MGHRA, YSYEKL. V lost 4 bases, J lost 6 bases, and 14 bases stayed unmatched. This CDR3 is 17 amino acids long. Time point specified: newly diagnosed GD, antithyroid drugs for less than 3 months. With RNA extracted from PBMCs as input, the TCR library was made. With regard to this clonotype: Its antigen is currently unknown.

These data are also associated with another study on T cells in Graves' hyperthyroidism and ophthalmopathy.

This TCR came from a man aged 18-30 years with Graves disease. The specimen comprised peripheral blood mononuclear cells (PBMCs), sampled at new diagnosis, from a patient treated with antithyroid drugs. This chain links TRBV4-1 with TRBJ2-7; 11 bases fit TRBD2. Here the CDR3 reads CASSRLLAGEYALEQYF. The CDR3 DNA reads TGCGCCAGCAGCCGATTACTAGCGGGAGAGTATGCGCTCGAGCAGTACTTC.